The T cell receptor (beta chain) described here comes from a study of blood T cells in healthy people across ages. Whole-study results and caveats: Age showed a roughly linear inverse relationship with TCR beta diversity per million T cells.

A second PCR, run for roughly 7 to 11 cycles, used a sample-barcoded 5' primer plus a J-beta primer mix. Each TCR beta cDNA got a 12-nucleotide random molecular identifier. TCRdb itself ran the 5' RACE reads through MiXCR, one entry per CDR3 protein. Here the sample spans around 1.5 million distinct CDR3 sequences, approximately 59% being singletons. Healthy Caucasians from Russia aged about 6 to 100 served as donors. Notes on this clonotype: Its antigen is as yet unknown.

The CDR3 extends over 16 amino acids. The germline V gene encodes CDR1 SGDLS and CDR2 YYNGEE. The sequenced sample was blood. The gene calls are TRBV9 and TRBJ2-4, with 8 nucleotides matching TRBD2. The J call may be wrong; the DNA end is better matched by TRBJ2-7. The sequence was obtained from a man aged 18 to 30 in good health. This chain's CDR3 is CASSGGLSGGGYEQYF. DNA of the CDR3: TGTGCCAGCAGCGGGGGACTAAGCGGGGGCGGCTACGAGCAGTACTTC.